The clone carrying this T cell receptor beta chain was counted a single time. Its antigen is currently unknown. This specimen belongs to a study of cytomegalovirus exposure and HLA in healthy donors. Separate from the 666-subject first cohort, the approximately 120-subject validation cohort was the one that the donors belonged to. Germline loops: CDR1 MNHNS, CDR2 SASEGT. The CDR3 spans 15 residues. The ends were cut back, 1 base at V and 1 base at J, with 10 bases in the middle. Libraries were prepared by immunoSEQ multiplex PCR; TCRdb keeps only in-frame clonotypes and omits some of them. The profile shows around 250,000 clones, around 89% of them singletons. Study conclusions and caveats: Among TCR beta chains, those listed as cytomegalovirus-associated numbered about 160. CMV antigen specificity of a few CMV-associated chains was confirmed in vitro. Reports showed the classifier diagnosing cytomegalovirus status with high specificity and sensitivity.

The V and J genes are TRBV6-1 and TRBJ1-1; D is uncertain. The sequence was collected from a woman aged 18-29 years in good health and CMV-seronegative. The source material was PBMCs. CDR3 coding DNA: TGTGCCAGCAGTGAAGTAACAGCAGGGAACACTGAAGCTTTCTTT. As protein: CASSEVTAGNTEAFF.